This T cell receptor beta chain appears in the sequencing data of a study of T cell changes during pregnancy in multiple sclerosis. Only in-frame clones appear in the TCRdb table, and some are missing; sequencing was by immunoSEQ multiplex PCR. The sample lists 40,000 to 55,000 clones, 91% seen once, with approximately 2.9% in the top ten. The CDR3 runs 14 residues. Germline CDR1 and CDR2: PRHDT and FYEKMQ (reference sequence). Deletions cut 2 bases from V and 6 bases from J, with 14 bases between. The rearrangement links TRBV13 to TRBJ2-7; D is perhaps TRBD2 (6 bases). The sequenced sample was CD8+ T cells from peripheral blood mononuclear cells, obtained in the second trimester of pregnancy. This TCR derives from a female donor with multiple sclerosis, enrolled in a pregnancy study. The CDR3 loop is CASSLSGGFREQYF. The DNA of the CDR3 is TGTGCCAGCAGCTTATCCGGGGGTTTTCGCGAGCAGTACTTC.